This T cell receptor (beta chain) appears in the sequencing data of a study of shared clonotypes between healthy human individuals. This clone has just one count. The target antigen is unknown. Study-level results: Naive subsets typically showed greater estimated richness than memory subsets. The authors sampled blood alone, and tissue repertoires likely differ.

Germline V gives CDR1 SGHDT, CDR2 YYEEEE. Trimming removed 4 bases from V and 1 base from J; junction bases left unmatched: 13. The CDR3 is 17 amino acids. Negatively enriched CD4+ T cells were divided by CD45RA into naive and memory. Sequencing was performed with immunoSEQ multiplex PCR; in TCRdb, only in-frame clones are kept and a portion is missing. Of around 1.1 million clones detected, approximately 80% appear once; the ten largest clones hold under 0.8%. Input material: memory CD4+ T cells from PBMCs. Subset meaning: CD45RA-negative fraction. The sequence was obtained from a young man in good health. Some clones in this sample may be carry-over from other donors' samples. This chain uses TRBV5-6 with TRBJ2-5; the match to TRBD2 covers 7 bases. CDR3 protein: CASSHGGLAETQETQYF. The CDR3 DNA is TGTGCCAGCAGCCACGGCGGGCTAGCGGAAACCCAAGAGACCCAGTACTTC.